The TCR beta chain under discussion was sequenced for a study of T cell changes during pregnancy in multiple sclerosis. The assay was immunoSEQ multiplex PCR, and TCRdb's table has in-frame clones only and misses some. The data show over 60,000 clones, roughly 91% seen once. This receptor was identified in a female donor in good health, enrolled as a control in a pregnancy study. Sequenced here: peripheral blood, sampled in the third trimester of pregnancy.

CDR3 bases: TGCGCCAGCAGCTTCGAGGGGGGGATGGCTCAAGAGACCCAGTACTTC. Translated, it gives CASSFEGGMAQETQYF. The chain couples TRBV5-1 to TRBJ2-5; possibly TRBD2 for D (7 bases). The CDR3 is made up of 16 amino acids. V dropped 2 bases and J dropped 2 bases, with 16 bases sitting between them. Germline V gene lookup returns CDR1 SGHRS and CDR2 YFSETQ.